This T cell receptor beta chain was recorded in a study of cytomegalovirus exposure and HLA in healthy donors. Trimming pared 2 bases from V and 7 bases from J, leaving 12 bases between. Germline assignment: CDR1 LNHDA and CDR2 SQIVND (reference sequence). The CDR3 runs to 14 residues. PCR used 60 Vbeta primers and 13 Jbeta primers. Data came from immunoSEQ multiplex PCR; TCRdb stores just in-frame clones and leaves some out. Among around 140,000 clones listed, about 75% were seen once. This clone was seen a few times. This TCR came from a middle-aged woman in good health and CMV-seronegative. Sequenced material: PBMCs. This chain connects TRBV19 to TRBJ2-1; D remains ambiguous. The CDR3: CASSIPSVENEQFF. The CDR3 DNA sequence: TGTGCCAGTAGTATACCCAGCGTCGAAAATGAGCAGTTCTTC. The full variable domain, rest sourced from reference TRBV19 and TRBJ2-1, is DGGITQSPKYLFRKEGQNVTLSCEQNLNHDAMYWYRQDPGQGLRLIYYSQIVNDFQKGDIAEGYSVSREKKESFPLTVTSAQKNPTAFYLCASSIPSVENEQFFGPGTRLTVL.